This record looks at one TCR beta chain sequence and its context. Antigen: not known. TCRdb re-called the reads through MiXCR, storing one row per CDR3 protein. The data hold 640,000 or so distinct CDR3 sequences, with around 32% observed a single time. This entry comes from a study of T cell repertoires in cytomegalovirus infection. Study-level points and caveats: Individuals carrying CMV plus the relevant HLA were identified by cumulative frequency of public TCR beta families. The response measured ex vivo was dominated by TCR beta clonotypes (HLA-C-restricted and CMV-specific).

V lost 1 base, J lost 9 bases, and 8 bases stayed unmatched. Germline CDR1 SGHVS, CDR2 FNYEAQ. The CDR3 is made up of 16 amino acids. This sequence was found in a human donor in good health (CMV status not recorded). Some clones in this sample may be carry-over from other donors' samples. The input for sequencing was cultured PBMCs, taken from culture after CMV antigen stimulation. This rearrangement joins TRBV7-6 to TRBJ2-1; 11 positions match TRBD2. CDR3 DNA sequence: TGTGCCAGCAGCTTAGAGGCTAGCGGGAGGAGAGGTGAGCAGTTCTTC. Translating gives CASSLEASGRRGEQFF.